The source of this TCR beta chain is a study of blood T cell repertoires in COVID-19. Turning to the study itself: The origin of the acute and convalescent COVID-19 samples was the United States, Italy and Spain. Sample material is recorded as cDNA or gDNA derived from T cells, B-cell-depleted T cells, or PBMCs.

CDR3 length: 13 amino acids. Germline trimming cut 6 bases from V and 5 bases from J; bases unmatched to any gene: 2. The germline V gene has CDR1 MNHEY and CDR2 SVGAGI. Source study methods: Quantification of nucleated cells was approximated via reference gene primer amplification. The protocol was immunoSEQ multiplex PCR, while the TCRdb copy is restricted to in-frame clones and leaves out a portion. The D gene and trimming were derived from the DNA, and the V and J assignments and clone size from that table. The sample contains fewer than 300,000 clones, roughly 84% of which appear only once. One Seattle source followed patients from active infection through their disease course.

What was sequenced was peripheral blood. The genes are TRBV6-5 and TRBJ2-1; 9 nucleotides agree with TRBD2. The TCR sequence derives from a human donor with COVID-19, enrolled during active disease. The donor label of this sample is uncertain. CDR3: CASRTSGNNEQFF. The CDR3 nucleotides read TGTGCCAGCAGGACTAGCGGTAACAATGAGCAGTTCTTC.